This TCR beta chain was documented in a study of a mutant IDH1 vaccine in newly diagnosed glioma (dated by TCRdb to about 2021). Turning to the overall study: In the chemotherapy-containing groups, vaccination started alongside temozolomide cycles, whereas in patients who had radiotherapy alone it started 4-6 weeks after radiotherapy. Of the 32 patients who were treated, approximately 60% were male and 37.5% were female, and the mean age was around 40 years. Before enrollment, most patients had been given radiochemotherapy with temozolomide as standard therapy, while the rest had received either radiotherapy alone or temozolomide alone. Visit V12 was the week-35 safety follow-up and visit V13 was the week-47 end of study. Six visits were used for peripheral blood collection: V03 (baseline), V05, V07, V10, V12 and V13. Longitudinal TCRB deep sequencing was performed for about two dozen treated patients wherever samples were available for exploratory analyses.

The protocol used for the library was the immunoSEQ multiplex PCR assay. Rearranged TCR beta chain sequences were amplified with the hsTCRB Kit following the manufacturer's protocol. An Illumina MiSeq was used to sequence the TCRB libraries. The authors' pipeline ran thus. Demultiplexing, trimming and gene mapping were performed with the kit vendor's proprietary platform. TCRdb's version of the immuneACCESS table is confined to in-frame rearrangements and falls short of the full clone set. An unresolved V gene accounts for under half of the shortfall where checked; the remainder is of unknown origin. V and J calls plus clone size are reproduced from that table; the DNA served to infer D and trimming. The sample table holds fewer than 55,000 clones, of which less than 70% were seen once. 4.8% of the sample belongs to the ten largest clones. In the case of this clone: It has no known antigen specificity. The sample holds no much larger clone one base away, and base qualities are not on file.

The label giving this sample's time point can be read as: week 47, end of study. A 20-mer mutant IDH1 peptide at 300 micrograms in Montanide made up each vaccine dose, which was injected subcutaneously together with topical imiquimod. Patients were given eight vaccinations, in weeks 1, 3, 5, 7, 11, 15, 19 and 23, which matched visits V03 through V10. The donors had newly diagnosed IDH1-mutant astrocytomas of WHO grade 3 or 4 that showed loss of nuclear ATRX. The samples were drawn from NOA16, a multicentre, single-arm, open-label phase I trial in Germany that tested a mutant IDH1 peptide vaccine in humans for the first time. Genomic DNA for TCRB sequencing was extracted from EDTA blood using the DNeasy Blood and Tissue Kit. CDR1 and CDR2, looked up from the germline V gene, are MGHRA and YSYEKL. The germline ends are 11 bases apart after V is trimmed by 3 bases and J by 5 bases. Counted from cysteine to phenylalanine, this CDR3 has 14 amino acids. Left in the record is the CDR3 DNA by itself, 42 bases read in frame from the first base.

General findings and caveats noted by the study authors: No apparent relationship was observed between pseudoprogression and alterations in the top peripheral T cell clonotypes detected by TCRB sequencing. Selection of PBMC samples for TCRB deep sequencing was based on availability. Vaccine-induced immune responses across multiple MHC alleles were detected in approximately 94% of patients. It was noted by the authors that analyses of patient blood samples could not be reproduced owing to sample limitations.

This TCR derives from a man aged 35 to 55 with glioma. Some clones in this sample may be carry-over from other donors' samples. This chain is built from TRBV4-1 and TRBJ2-1; TRBD2 might be the D gene, on 5 matching bases. Here the sequenced sample was peripheral blood mononuclear cells (PBMCs), taken from a glioma patient whose treatment included an IDH1 peptide vaccine. The DNA is as follows: TGCGCCAGCAGCCACCCCGTCGGGGACAATGAGCAGTTCTTC. Protein translation: CASSHPVGDNEQFF.